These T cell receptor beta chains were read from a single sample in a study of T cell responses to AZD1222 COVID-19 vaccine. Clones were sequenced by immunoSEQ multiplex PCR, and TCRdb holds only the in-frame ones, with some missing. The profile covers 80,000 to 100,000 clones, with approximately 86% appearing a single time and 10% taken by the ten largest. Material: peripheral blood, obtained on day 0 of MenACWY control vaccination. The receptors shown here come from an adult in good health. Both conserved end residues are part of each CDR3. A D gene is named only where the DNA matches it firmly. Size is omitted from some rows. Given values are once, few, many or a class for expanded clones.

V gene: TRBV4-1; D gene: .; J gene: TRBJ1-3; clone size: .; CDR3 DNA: TGCGCCAGCAGCCAAGATCCCGCAGGGCGCCGGGGTGGAAACACCATATATTTT; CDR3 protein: CASSQDPAGRRGGNTIYF
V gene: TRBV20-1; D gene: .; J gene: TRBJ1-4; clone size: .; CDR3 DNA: TGCAGTGCTAGTCACGGGGGCACCAATGAAAAACTGTTTTTT; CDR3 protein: CSASHGGTNEKLFF
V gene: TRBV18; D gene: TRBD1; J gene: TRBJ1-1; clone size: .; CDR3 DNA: TGTGCCAGCTCACCGAAATCAGGGACAGGGAACACTGAAGCTTTCTTT; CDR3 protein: CASSPKSGTGNTEAFF
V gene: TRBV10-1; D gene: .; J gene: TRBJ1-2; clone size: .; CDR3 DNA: TGCGCCAGCAGTGAAGCGGCCGACCATGGACGCTATGGCTACACCTTC; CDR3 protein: CASSEAADHGRYGYTF
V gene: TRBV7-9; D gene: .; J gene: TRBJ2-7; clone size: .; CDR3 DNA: TGTGCCAGCCAGAAAGGCGCGGGCGAAGAGCAGTACTTC; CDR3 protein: CASQKGAGEEQYF
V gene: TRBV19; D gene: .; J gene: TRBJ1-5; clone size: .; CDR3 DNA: TGTGCCAGTACCGACGGACGTAGCAATCAGCCCCAGCATTTT; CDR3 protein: CASTDGRSNQPQHF
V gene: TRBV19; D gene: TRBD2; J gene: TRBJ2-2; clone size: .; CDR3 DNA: TGTGCCAGTAGTCCCCGGACTAGCGGGGCATCGAACACCGGGGAGCTGTTTTTT; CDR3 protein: CASSPRTSGASNTGELFF
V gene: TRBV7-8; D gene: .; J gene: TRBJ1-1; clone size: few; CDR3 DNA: TGTGCCAGCAGCCTCCGGAGTGGAAACACTGAAGCTTTCTTT; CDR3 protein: CASSLRSGNTEAFF
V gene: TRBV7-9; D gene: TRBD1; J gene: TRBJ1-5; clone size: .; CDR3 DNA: TGTGCCAGCAGCCTGGGACAGCAGCCCCAGCATTTT; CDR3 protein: CASSLGQQPQHF
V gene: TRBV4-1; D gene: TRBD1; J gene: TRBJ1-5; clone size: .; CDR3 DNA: TGCGCCAGCAGCCGAGAACCACAGGGGGCGCTTGGACAGCCCCAGCATTTT; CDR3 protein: CASSREPQGALGQPQHF
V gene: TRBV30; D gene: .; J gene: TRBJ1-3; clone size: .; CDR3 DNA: TGTGCCTGGAGACCAGGCTCTGGAAACACCATATATTTT; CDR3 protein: CAWRPGSGNTIYF
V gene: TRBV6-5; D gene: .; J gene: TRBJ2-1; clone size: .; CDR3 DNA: TGTGCCAGCAGTCAGGGACGTCTGAATGAGCAGTTCTTC; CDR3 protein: CASSQGRLNEQFF
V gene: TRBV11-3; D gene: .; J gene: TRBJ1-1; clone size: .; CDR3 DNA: TGTGCCAGCAGCTTATATGGGGAGAGGACTGAAGCTTTCTTT; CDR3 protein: CASSLYGERTEAFF
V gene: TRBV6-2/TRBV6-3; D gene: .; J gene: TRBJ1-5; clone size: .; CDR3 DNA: TGTGCCAGCAGTAGTACTCGGGCTGGGTACCAGCCCCAGCATTTT; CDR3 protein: CASSSTRAGYQPQHF
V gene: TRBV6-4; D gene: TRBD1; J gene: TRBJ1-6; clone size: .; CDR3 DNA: TGTGCCAGCAGTGAGTTCACAGGGGGGAGCTCACCCCTCCACTTT; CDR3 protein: CASSEFTGGSSPLHF
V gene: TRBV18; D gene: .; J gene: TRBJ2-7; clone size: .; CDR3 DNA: TGTGCCAGCTCACCACCGGGACCATCTTACGAGCAGTACTTC; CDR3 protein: CASSPPGPSYEQYF
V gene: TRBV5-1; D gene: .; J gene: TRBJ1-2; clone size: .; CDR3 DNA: TGCGCCAGCAGCTTGGAATGGATGGGGGGTAACTATGGCTACACCTTC; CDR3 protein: CASSLEWMGGNYGYTF
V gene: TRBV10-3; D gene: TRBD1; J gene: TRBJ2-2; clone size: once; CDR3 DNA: TGTGCCATCAGTGTGGGACAGGCTGGCGGGGAGCTGTTTTTT; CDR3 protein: CAISVGQAGGELFF
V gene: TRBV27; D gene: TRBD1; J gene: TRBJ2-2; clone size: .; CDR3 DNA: TGTGCCAGCAGGAGTAGGGACAGGGAATACACCGGGGAGCTGTTTTTT; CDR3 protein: CASRSRDREYTGELFF
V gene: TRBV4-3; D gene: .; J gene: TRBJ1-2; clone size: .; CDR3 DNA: TGCGCCAGCAGCCAAGAACTCCAGGGGACGGGTGGCTACACCTTC; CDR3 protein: CASSQELQGTGGYTF
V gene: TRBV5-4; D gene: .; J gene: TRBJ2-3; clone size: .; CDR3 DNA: TGTGCCAGCAGCCCCCATTTGGGGGGCACAGATACGCAGTATTTT; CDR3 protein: CASSPHLGGTDTQYF
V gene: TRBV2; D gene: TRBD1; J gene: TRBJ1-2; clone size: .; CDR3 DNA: TGTGCCAGCAGTGTCAGGGGGCGGGAAGGCTACACCTTC; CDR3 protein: CASSVRGREGYTF
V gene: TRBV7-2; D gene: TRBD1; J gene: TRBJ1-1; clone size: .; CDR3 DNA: TGTGCCAGCAGCACTGACAGGGCGAACACTGAAGCTTTCTTT; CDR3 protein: CASSTDRANTEAFF
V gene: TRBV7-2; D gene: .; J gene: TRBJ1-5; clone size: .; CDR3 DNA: TGTGCCAGCAGCCTGGACATTAGCAATCAGCCCCAGCATTTT; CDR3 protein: CASSLDISNQPQHF
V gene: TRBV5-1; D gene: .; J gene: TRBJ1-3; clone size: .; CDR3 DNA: TGCGCCAGCACGGGGAGCTCTGGAAACACCATATATTTT; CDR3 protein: CASTGSSGNTIYF
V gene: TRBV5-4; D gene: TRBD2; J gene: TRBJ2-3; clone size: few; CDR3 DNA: TGTGCCATCTCCTCGGGGAGCGGGGAGGTCACAGATACGCAGTATTTT; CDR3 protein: CAISSGSGEVTDTQYF
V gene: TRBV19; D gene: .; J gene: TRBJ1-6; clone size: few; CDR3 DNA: TGTGCCAGTAGTAACACCCAACATTCACCCCTCCACTTT; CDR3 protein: CASSNTQHSPLHF
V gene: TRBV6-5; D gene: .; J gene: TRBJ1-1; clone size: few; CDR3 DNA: TGTGCCAGCCGAGGGGACCCCTTGAACACTGAAGCTTTCTTT; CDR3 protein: CASRGDPLNTEAFF
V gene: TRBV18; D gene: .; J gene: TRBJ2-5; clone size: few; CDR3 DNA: TGTGCCAGCTCACCGGCAGGGGCTCAAGAGACCCAGTACTTC; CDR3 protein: CASSPAGAQETQYF
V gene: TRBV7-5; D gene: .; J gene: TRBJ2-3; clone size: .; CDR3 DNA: TGTGCCAGAAGCGCCCGACATCGGGACCAGAAAGATACGCAGTATTTT; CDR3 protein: CARSARHRDQKDTQYF
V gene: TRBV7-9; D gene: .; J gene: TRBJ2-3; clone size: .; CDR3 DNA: TGTGCCAGCAGCTTAGATGGCTCCACAGATACGCAGTATTTT; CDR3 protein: CASSLDGSTDTQYF
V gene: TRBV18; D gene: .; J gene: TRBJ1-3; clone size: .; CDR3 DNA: TGTGCCAGCTCACCAGAGGGTTCCTCTGGAAACACCATATATTTT; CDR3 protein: CASSPEGSSGNTIYF
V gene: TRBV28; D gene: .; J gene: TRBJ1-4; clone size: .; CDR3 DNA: TGTGCCTCCCGGAGAAGAAAACTGTTTTTT; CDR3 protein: CASRRRKLFF
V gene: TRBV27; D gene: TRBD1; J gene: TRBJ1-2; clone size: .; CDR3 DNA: TGTGCCAGCAGTGAGGACAGGGTAGGCTACACCTTC; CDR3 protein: CASSEDRVGYTF
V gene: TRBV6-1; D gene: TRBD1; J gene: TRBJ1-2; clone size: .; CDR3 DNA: TGTGCCAGCAGTGAAGCGCTTTGGACAGGGGCAGCCTATGGCTACACCTTC; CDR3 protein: CASSEALWTGAAYGYTF
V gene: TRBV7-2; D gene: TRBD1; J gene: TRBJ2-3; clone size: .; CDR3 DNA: TGTGCCAGCAGCTCGACAGGGATCTTGTATTTT; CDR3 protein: CASSSTGILYF
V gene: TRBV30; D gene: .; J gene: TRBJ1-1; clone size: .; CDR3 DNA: TGTGCCTGGAGTGTCGTGGGACGGTCCACTGAAGCTTTCTTT; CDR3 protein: CAWSVVGRSTEAFF
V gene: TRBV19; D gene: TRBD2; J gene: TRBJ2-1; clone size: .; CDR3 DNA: TGTGCCACTAGCGGGGGGTCCTACAATGAGCAGTTCTTC; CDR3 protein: CATSGGSYNEQFF
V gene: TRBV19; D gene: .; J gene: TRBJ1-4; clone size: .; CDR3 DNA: TGTGCCAGTAGTATTGGACAGTCTAATGAAAAACTGTTTTTT; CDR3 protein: CASSIGQSNEKLFF
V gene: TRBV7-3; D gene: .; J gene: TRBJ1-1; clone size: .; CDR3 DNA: TGTGCCAGCAGCTTAGGACATACGAACACTGAAGCTTTCTTT; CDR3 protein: CASSLGHTNTEAFF
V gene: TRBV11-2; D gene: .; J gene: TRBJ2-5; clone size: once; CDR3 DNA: TGTGCCAGCACCACCCTAGGGTCGGGGACCCAAGAGACCCAGTACTTC; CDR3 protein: CASTTLGSGTQETQYF
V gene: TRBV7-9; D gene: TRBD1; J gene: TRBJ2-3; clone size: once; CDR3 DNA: TGTGCCAGCAGCTTTAGAAGGACAGGGAATAGGGGCACAGATACGCAGTATTTT; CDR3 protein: CASSFRRTGNRGTDTQYF
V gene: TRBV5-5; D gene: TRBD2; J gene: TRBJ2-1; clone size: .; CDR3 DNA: TGTGCCAGCAGCTTGGGTAGCGGGGCCTACAATGAGCAGTTCTTC; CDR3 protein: CASSLGSGAYNEQFF
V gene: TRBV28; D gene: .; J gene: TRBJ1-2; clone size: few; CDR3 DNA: TGTGCCAGCAGTTCCGTAGAAGGGTACTATGGCTACACCTTC; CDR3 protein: CASSSVEGYYGYTF
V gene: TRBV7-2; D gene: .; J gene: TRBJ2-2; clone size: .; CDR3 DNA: TGTGCCAGCAGCTTAGCGGGCAGGGGAACCGGGGAGCTGTTTTTT; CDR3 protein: CASSLAGRGTGELFF
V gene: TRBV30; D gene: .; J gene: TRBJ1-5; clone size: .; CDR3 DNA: TGTGCCTGGAGTGTAGGGGCAAATCAGCCCCAGCATTTT; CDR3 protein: CAWSVGANQPQHF
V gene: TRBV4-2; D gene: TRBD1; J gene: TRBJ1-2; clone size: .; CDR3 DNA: TGTGCCAGCAGCCAAGCGCCGGACAGGGCGGTAGGGGGCTACACCTTC; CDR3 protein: CASSQAPDRAVGGYTF
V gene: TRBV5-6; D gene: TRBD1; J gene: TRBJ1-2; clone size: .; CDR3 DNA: TGTGCCAGCAGCTTTCGACAGGGGGATGGCTACACCTTC; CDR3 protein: CASSFRQGDGYTF
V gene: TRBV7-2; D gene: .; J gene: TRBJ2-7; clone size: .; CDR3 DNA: TGTGCCAGCAGCTTAGTTAGCCTCTACGAGCAGTACTTC; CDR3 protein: CASSLVSLYEQYF
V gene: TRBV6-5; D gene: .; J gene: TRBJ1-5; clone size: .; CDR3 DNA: TGTGCCACGGGTGTGGGCAATCAGCCCCAGCATTTT; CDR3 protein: CATGVGNQPQHF
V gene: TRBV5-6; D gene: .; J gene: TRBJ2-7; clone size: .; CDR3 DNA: TGTGCCAGCAGCTTGAACTTGGGTTCGTACGAGCAGTACTTC; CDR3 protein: CASSLNLGSYEQYF
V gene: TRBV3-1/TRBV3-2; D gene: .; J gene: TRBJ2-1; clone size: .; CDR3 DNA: TGTGCCAGCAGCCAATGGAACAACAATGAGCAGTTCTTC; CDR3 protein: CASSQWNNNEQFF
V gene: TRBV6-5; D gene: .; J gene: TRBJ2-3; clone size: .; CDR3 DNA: TGTGCCAGCAGTCTTGGGACATCCACAGATACGCAGTATTTT; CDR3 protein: CASSLGTSTDTQYF
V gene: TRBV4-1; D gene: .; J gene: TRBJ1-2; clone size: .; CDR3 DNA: TGCGCCAGCAGCCCAGGCAGGGGTGGGGGAATCCTCTATGGCTACACCTTC; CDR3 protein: CASSPGRGGGILYGYTF
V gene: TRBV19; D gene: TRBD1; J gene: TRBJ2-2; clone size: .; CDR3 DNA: TGTGCCAGTACCCTGACAGGGTCCGGGAACACCGGGGAGCTGTTTTTT; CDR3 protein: CASTLTGSGNTGELFF
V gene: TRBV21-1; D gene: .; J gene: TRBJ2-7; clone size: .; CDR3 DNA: TGTGCCAGCAGTCTCAACCCGGACAGGGTTCTTAAATCTTCCTACGAGCAGTACTTC; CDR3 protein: CASSLNPDRVLKSSYEQYF
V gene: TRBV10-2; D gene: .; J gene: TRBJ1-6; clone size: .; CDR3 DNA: TGCGCCAGCAGTGACAGGGCTTGGTCACCCCTCCACTTT; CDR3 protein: CASSDRAWSPLHF
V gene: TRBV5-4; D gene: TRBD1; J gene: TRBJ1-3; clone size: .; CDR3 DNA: TGTGCCAGCAGCTTGCAGGGGGCCTTTGGAAACACCATATATTTT; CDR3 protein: CASSLQGAFGNTIYF
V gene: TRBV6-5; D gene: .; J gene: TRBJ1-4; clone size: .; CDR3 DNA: TGTGCCAGCAGCACAGCCATTCCCGATGAAAAACTGTTTTTT; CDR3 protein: CASSTAIPDEKLFF
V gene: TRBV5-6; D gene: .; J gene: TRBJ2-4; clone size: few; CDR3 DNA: TGTGCCAGCAGCTTGGTCGTGGGGACGGGAAAAAACATTCAGTACTTC; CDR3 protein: CASSLVVGTGKNIQYF